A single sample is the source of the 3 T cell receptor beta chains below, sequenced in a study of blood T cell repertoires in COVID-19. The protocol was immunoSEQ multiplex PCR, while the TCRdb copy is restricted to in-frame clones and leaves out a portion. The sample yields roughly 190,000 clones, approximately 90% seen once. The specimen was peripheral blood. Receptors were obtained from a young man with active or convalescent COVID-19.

CDR3 DNA: TGTGCCAGCCACGGGACTAGCATAGGGACCCAGTACTTC. Protein product: CASHGTSIGTQYF. J is TRBJ2-5 and V is TRBV2; 9 positions match TRBD2. Germline CDR1 reads SNHLY; CDR2 reads FYNNEI. CDR3 length: 13 residues. Losses at the gene ends were 8 bases for V and 7 bases for J; bases not matched to a gene: 8.

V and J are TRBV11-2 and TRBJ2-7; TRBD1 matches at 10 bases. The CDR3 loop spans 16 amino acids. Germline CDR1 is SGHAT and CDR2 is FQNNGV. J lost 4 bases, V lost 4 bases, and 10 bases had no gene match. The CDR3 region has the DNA TGTGCCAGCAGCTCTCTTACGGGACAGGGGCCTTACGAGCAGTACTTC. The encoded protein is CASSSLTGQGPYEQYF. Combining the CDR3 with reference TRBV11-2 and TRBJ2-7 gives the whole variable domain EAGVAQSPRYKIIEKRQSVAFWCNPISGHATLYWYQQILGQGPKLLIQFQNNGVVDDSQLPKDRFSAERLKGVDSTLKIQPAKLEDSAVYLCASSSLTGQGPYEQYFGPGTRLTVT.

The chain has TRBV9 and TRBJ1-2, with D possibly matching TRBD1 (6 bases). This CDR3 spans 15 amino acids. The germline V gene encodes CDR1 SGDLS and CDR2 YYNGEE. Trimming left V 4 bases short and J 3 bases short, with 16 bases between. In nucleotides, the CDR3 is TGTGCCAGCAGCCCAGATCCCAGGGGTGACTATGGCTACACCTTC. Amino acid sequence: CASSPDPRGDYGYTF. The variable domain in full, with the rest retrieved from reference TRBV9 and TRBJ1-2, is DSGVTQTPKHLITATGQRVTLRCSPRSGDLSVYWYQQSLDQGLQFLIQYYNGEERAKGNILERFSAQQFPDLHSELNLSSLELGDSALYFCASSPDPRGDYGYTFGSGTRLTVV.